This entry is about one T cell receptor beta chain. Terminally differentiated effector memory CD45RA+ cells were excluded from the naive CD8 cells, which were CD45RO-negative and positively selected for CCR7. V shed 1 base and J shed 0 bases, with 7 bases lying between them. The V gene's germline CDR1 is SGHTA and CDR2 FQGTGA. The CDR3 covers 15 residues. These data come from a study of shared clonotypes between healthy human individuals. Across the study: Each donor's CD8 memory used one plate, CD8 naive two, each CD4 subset three.

Sequencing was performed with immunoSEQ multiplex PCR; in TCRdb, only in-frame clones are kept and a portion is missing. The sample includes about 580,000 clones, roughly 98% of them seen just once. This clonotype was obtained from a man aged 30 to 39 in good health. Material: naive CD8+ T cells sorted from blood. The chain carries TRBV7-3 and TRBJ2-1; D remains unclear. Here the CDR3 DNA reads TGTGCCAGCAGCTTAAGGCGTTCCTCCTACAATGAGCAGTTCTTC. It codes for CASSLRRSSYNEQFF. The entire variable domain, with the rest obtained from reference TRBV7-3 and TRBJ2-1, is as follows: GAGVSQTPSNKVTEKGKYVELRCDPISGHTALYWYRQSLGQGPEFLIYFQGTGAADDSGLPNDRFFAVRPEGSVSTLKIQRTERGDSAVYLCASSLRRSSYNEQFFGPGTRLTVL.